The clone carrying this T cell receptor beta chain was recorded only once. Its antigen is not known. The data are from a study of OX40 agonist ivuxolimab in advanced cancers. The germline CDR1 and CDR2 sequences are LNHNV and YYDKDF (reference sequence). V was trimmed by 3 bases and J by 1 base, leaving 7 bases between them. The CDR3 runs to 14 residues. Assay used: immunoSEQ multiplex PCR; TCRdb lists only in-frame clones, some missing. The sample records 65,000 to 95,000 clones, roughly 90% being singletons. Study results and caveats: In CD8+ T cells, expanded clones were on average more numerous than in CD4+. CD4+ and CD8+ blood T cells expanded clonally by week 6 at 0.1 to 3.0 mg/kg.

V and J are TRBV15 and TRBJ1-5, with D possibly being TRBD1 (5 bases). The sequence was obtained from an adult with an advanced solid tumor such as melanoma, head and neck, liver or kidney cancer. The sequencing used CD4+ or CD8+ T cells sorted from blood, collected in a trial of the OX40 agonist ivuxolimab. The CDR3 reads CATSRGRSNQPQHF. CDR3 DNA sequence: TGTGCCACCAGCAGGGGACGGAGCAATCAGCCCCAGCATTTT.